This T cell receptor beta chain was recorded in a study of neurological immune-mediated disorders. The cDNA was generated through 5'RACE incorporating 10-nucleotide random UMIs. From 15-18 subjects, each sequencing run yielded over 170 million TCR-beta sequences. From the 5' RACE reads, TCRdb called clonotypes with MiXCR, one entry per CDR3 protein. The data show fewer than 70,000 distinct CDR3 sequences, roughly 10% seen once. Time point specified: longitudinal time-point 2. It was blood bank volunteers in Maryland, USA who made up the healthy controls. The starting material, 2 million PBMCs stored at -80 C, gave rise to the unsorted libraries. The CDR3 contains 16 residues. Germline-derived CDR1 and CDR2 are DFQATT and SNEGSKA (reference sequence). V lost 0 bases and J lost 4; bases outside the gene matches: 8. This clonotype was detected many times.

Input material: PBMCs. This rearrangement joins TRBV20-1 to TRBJ2-1; 8 bases agree with TRBD1. The sequence came from a young man in good health. The CDR3 spells CSARDPDRGEYNEQFF. As DNA, the CDR3 is TGCAGTGCTAGAGACCCTGACAGGGGAGAATACAATGAGCAGTTCTTC.